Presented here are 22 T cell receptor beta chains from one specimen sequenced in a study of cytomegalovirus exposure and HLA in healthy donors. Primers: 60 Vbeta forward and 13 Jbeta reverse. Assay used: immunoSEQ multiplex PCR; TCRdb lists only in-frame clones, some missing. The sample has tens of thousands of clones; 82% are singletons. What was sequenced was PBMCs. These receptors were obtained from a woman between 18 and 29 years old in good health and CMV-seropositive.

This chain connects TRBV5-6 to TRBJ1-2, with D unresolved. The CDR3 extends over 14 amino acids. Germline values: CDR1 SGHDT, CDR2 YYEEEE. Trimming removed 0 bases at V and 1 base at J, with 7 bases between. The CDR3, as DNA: TGTGCCAGCAGCTTGGGGGAGAGTAACTATGGCTACACCTTC. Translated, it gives CASSLGESNYGYTF.

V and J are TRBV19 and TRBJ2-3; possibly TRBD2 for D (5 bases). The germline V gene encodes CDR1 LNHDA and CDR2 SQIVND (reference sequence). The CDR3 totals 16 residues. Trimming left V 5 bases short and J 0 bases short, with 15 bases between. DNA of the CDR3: TGTGCCAGTAGTGAACGGAGGCGGACTAGCACAGATACGCAGTATTTT. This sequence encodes CASSERRRTSTDTQYF.

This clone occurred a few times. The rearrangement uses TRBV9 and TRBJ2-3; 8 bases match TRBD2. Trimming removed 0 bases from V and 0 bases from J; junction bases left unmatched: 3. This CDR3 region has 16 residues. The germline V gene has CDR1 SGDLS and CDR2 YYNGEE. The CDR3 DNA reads TGTGCCAGCAGCGTAGGACTAGCGCAGAGCACAGATACGCAGTATTTT. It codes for CASSVGLAQSTDTQYF.

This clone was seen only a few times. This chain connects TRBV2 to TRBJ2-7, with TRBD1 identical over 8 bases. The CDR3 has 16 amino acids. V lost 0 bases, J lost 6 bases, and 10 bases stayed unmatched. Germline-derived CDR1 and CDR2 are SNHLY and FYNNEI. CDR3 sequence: CASSEAPVQGAGEQYF. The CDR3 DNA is TGTGCCAGCAGTGAAGCGCCGGTCCAGGGGGCAGGCGAGCAGTACTTC.

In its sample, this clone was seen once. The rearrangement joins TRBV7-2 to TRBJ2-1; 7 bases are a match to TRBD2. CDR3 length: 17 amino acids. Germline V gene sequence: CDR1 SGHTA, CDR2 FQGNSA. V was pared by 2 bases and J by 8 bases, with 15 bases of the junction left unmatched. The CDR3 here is CASSLYPSGNPRDEQFF. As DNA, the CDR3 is TGTGCCAGCAGCTTATACCCTAGCGGAAACCCTAGGGATGAGCAGTTCTTC.

Here the CDR3 DNA reads TGTGCCAGTAGTATAGGCGGGGCAGCGAATCAGCCCCAGCATTTT. It is translated as CASSIGGAANQPQHF. The rearrangement joins TRBV19 to TRBJ1-5; maybe TRBD1 (5 bases). Trimming stripped 1 base from V and 4 bases from J, with 11 bases between. This CDR3 region has 15 residues. Germline V CDR1 and CDR2: LNHDA, SQIVND (reference sequence).

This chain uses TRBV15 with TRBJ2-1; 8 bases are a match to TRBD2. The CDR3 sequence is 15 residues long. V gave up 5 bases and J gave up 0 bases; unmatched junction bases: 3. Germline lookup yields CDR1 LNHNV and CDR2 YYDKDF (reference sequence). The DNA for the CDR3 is TGTGCCACCAGCGTTAGCGGGAACTCCTACAATGAGCAGTTCTTC. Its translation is CATSVSGNSYNEQFF.

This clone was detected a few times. CDR3 protein: CASSLAAGNTEAFF. For the CDR3, the DNA is TGTGCCAGCAGCTTAGCAGCTGGGAACACTGAAGCTTTCTTT. V is TRBV7-6 and J is TRBJ1-1; D not resolved. The germline V gene has CDR1 SGHVS and CDR2 FNYEAQ. V shed 0 bases and J shed 1 base, with 6 bases lying between them. The CDR3 sequence is 14 residues long.

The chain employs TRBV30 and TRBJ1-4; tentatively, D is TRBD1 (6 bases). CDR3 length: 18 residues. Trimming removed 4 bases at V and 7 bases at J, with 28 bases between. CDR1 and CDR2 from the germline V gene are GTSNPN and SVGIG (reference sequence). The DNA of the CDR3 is TGTGCCTGGACCCCTAAGCGGGGGCAGGCTTTCAAGCGTGAAAAACTGTTTTTT. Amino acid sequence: CAWTPKRGQAFKREKLFF.

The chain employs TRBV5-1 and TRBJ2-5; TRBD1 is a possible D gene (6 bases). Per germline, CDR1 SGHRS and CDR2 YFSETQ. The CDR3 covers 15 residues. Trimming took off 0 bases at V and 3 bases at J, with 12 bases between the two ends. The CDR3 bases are TGCGCCAGCAGCTTGGGGCCCCAGGGGAAAGAGACCCAGTACTTC. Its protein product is CASSLGPQGKETQYF.

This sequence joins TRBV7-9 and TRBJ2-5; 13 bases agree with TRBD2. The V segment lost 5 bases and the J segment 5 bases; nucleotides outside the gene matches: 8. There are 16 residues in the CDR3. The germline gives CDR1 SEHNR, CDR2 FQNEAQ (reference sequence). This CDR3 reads CASSLGLAGVGETQYF. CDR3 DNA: TGTGCCAGCAGCCTCGGACTAGCGGGAGTAGGGGAGACCCAGTACTTC.

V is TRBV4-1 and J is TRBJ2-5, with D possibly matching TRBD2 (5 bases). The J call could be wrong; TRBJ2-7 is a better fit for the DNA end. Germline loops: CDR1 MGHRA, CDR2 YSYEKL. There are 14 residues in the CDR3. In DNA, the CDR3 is TGCGCCAGCAGCCACGGCTCGGGGTTCTACGAGCAGTACTTC. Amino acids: CASSHGSGFYEQYF.

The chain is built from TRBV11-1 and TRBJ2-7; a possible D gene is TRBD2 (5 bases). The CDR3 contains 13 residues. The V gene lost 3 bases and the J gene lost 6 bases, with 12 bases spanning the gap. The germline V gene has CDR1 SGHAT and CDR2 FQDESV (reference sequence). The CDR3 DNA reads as TGTGCCAGCAGCTTGTTTCTAGCCCGCGAGCAGTACTTC. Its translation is CASSLFLAREQYF.

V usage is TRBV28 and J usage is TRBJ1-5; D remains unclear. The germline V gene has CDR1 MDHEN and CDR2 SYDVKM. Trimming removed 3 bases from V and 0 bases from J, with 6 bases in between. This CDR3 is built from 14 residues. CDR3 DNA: TGTGCCAGCAGTTTCGGGAGTAGCAATCAGCCCCAGCATTTT. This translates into CASSFGSSNQPQHF.

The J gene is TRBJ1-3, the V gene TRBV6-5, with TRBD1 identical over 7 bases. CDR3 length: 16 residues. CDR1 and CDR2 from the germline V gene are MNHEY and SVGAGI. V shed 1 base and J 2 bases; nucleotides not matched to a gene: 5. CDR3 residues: CASSYFEGATGNTIYF. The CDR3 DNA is TGTGCCAGCAGTTACTTCGAGGGGGCGACTGGAAACACCATATATTTT.

CDR3 sequence reads: CASTYGTAFAKNIQYF. CDR3 bases: TGTGCCAGCACCTACGGTACTGCCTTCGCCAAAAACATTCAGTACTTC. This chain uses TRBV6-6 with TRBJ2-4, with D unresolved. Trimming left V 7 bases short and J 1 base short, with 17 bases between. The germline V gene encodes CDR1 MNHNY and CDR2 SVGAGI (reference sequence). The CDR3 is made up of 16 amino acids.

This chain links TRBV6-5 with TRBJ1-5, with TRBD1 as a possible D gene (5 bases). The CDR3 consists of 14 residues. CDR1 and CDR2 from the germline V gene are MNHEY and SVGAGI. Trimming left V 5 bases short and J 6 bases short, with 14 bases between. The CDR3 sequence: CASSEGEGGQPQHF. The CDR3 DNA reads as TGTGCCAGCAGTGAAGGGGAGGGAGGTCAGCCCCAGCATTTT.

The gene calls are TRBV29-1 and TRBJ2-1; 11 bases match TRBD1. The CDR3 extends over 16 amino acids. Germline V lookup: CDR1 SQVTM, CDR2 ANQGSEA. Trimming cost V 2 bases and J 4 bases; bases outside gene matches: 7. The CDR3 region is CSVEFTGTGGYNEQFF. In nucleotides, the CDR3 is TGCAGCGTTGAATTTACCGGGACAGGGGGTTACAATGAGCAGTTCTTC.

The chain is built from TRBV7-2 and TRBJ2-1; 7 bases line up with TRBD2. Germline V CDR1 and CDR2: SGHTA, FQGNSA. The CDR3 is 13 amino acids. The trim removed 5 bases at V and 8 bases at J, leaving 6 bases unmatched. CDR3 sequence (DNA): TGTGCCAGCAGCCGAGGACTAGACGATGAGCAGTTCTTC. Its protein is CASSRGLDDEQFF.

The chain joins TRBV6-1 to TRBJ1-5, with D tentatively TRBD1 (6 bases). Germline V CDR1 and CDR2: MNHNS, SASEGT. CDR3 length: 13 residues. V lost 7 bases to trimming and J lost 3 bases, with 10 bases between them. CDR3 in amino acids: CASTRDNNQPQHF. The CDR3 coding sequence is TGTGCCAGCACCAGGGACAACAATCAGCCCCAGCATTTT.

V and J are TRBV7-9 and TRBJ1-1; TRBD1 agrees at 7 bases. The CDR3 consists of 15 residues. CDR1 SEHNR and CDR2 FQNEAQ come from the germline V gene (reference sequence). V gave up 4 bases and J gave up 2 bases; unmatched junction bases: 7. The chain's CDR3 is CASSSPGTANTEAFF. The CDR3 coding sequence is TGTGCCAGCAGCTCCCCCGGGACAGCTAACACTGAAGCTTTCTTT.

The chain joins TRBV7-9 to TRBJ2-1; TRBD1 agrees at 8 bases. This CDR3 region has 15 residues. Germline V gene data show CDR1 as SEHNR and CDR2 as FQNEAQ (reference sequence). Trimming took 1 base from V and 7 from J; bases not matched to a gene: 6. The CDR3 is CASSLGRTGWNEQFF. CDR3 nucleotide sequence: TGTGCCAGCAGCTTAGGGAGGACAGGGTGGAATGAGCAGTTCTTC. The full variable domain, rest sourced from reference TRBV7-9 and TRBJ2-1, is DTGVSQNPRHKITKRGQNVTFRCDPISEHNRLYWYRQTLGQGPEFLTYFQNEAQLEKSRLLSDRFSAERPKGSFSTLEIQRTEQGDSAMYLCASSLGRTGWNEQFFGPGTRLTVL.